The clone carrying this TCR beta chain was counted only a few times. No antigen is known for it. The data belong to a study of T-cell memory formation after mild COVID-19. Study observations and caveats: Day 15 to 85 contractors were CD4/CD8 balanced; later expanders leaned CD4+.

The CDR3 has 16 amino acids. Trimming shortened V by 6 bases and J by 2 bases, and 14 bases separated the two germline ends. Germline V gene sequence: CDR1 MNHEY, CDR2 SVGAGI. TCRdb independently ran MiXCR on the 5' RACE reads; one entry per CDR3 protein. This sample has around 370,000 distinct CDR3 sequences; 21% occur once, and the top ten carry approximately 13%. Sequencing input: PBMCs or a T cell subset sorted from them (not recorded which). V and J are TRBV6-5 and TRBJ2-6; D is possibly TRBD1 (5 bases). This sequence was found in an adult woman who had mild COVID-19 (a few samples of this study predate the infection). Cell type and time point are not known. The CDR3 coding sequence is TGTGCCAGCAGGCGAAATAGCAGGGCTGGGGCCAACGTCCTGACTTTC. It translates to CASRRNSRAGANVLTF.